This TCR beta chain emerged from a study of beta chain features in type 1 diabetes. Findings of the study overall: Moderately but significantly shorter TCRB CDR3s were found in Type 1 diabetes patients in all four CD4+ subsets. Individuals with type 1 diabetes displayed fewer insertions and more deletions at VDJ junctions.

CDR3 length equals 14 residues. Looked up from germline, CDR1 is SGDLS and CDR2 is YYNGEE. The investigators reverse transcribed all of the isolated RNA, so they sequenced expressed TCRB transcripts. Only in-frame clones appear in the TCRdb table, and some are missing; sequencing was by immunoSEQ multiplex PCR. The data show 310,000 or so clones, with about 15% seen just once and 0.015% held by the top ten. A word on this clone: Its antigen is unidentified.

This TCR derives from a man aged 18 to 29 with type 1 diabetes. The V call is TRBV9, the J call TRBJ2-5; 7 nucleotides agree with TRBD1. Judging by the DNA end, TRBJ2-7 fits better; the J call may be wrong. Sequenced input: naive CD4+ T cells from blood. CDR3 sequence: CASSPDRSASEQYF. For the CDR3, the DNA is TGTGCCAGCAGCCCGGACAGGAGTGCGTCCGAGCAGTACTTC.